This T cell receptor (beta chain) comes out of a study of cytomegalovirus exposure and HLA in healthy donors. Study as a whole: Early on, a data release was issued that held 80 million to 90 million unique TCRs from HLA-typed donors.

Overall study findings and caveats: The authors later found HLA-associated TCR beta chains more clonally expanded than equally common others. An analysis done earlier found most TCR beta V segments productive about 90% or about 30% of the time.

Details on this clone: Its matching antigen is unknown.

The V and J ends lost 4 bases and 6 bases, in that order; junction bases with no gene match: 3. The germline gives CDR1 SGHVS, CDR2 FQNEAQ. This CDR3 has 13 residues. Use of 60 Vbeta and 13 Jbeta primers characterized the PCR. The protocol was immunoSEQ multiplex PCR, while the TCRdb copy is restricted to in-frame clones and leaves out a portion. Of fewer than 95,000 clones detected, 65% appear once; the ten largest clones hold around a fifth. The chain employs TRBV7-8 and TRBJ1-1; 9 positions match TRBD1. The sample consisted of PBMCs. The sequence was collected from a woman aged 50 to 60 in good health and CMV-seropositive. The CDR3 nucleotides read TGTGCCAGCAGCTCGCGGACAGGGGCTGAAGCTTTCTTT. This sequence encodes CASSSRTGAEAFF.